This TCR beta chain was obtained from a study of T-cell memory formation after mild COVID-19. Whole-study findings and limits: Contracting clones from day 15 to 85 showed balanced CD4/CD8; later expanders favored CD4+. That cross-reactive memory joined was suggested by some responding clones appearing in pre-infection memory. Among CD4+ contracting clones, most were CM and EM, and CD8+ ones EMRA.

V was shortened by 2 bases and J by 0 bases, with 10 bases between the two germline ends. The CDR3 is made up of 15 amino acids. The germline gives CDR1 DFQATT, CDR2 SNEGSKA (reference sequence). The table lists this clonotype with a few counts. Its antigen is undetermined. TCR alpha and TCR beta cDNA libraries carrying sample barcodes and UMIs came from 5'RACE with constant-segment primers. TCRdb reprocessed the 5' RACE reads via MiXCR and lists one record per CDR3 protein. Of approximately 250,000 distinct CDR3 sequences in the sample, about 16% are singletons; the top ten hold about a fifth. The sequencing input was PBMCs or a T cell subset sorted from them (not recorded which). V usage is TRBV20-1 and J usage is TRBJ2-2; perhaps D is TRBD1 or TRBD2 (6 bases each). The clonotype originates from a man younger than 35 who had mild COVID-19 (a few samples of this study predate the infection). Cell type and time point are not known. This chain's CDR3 is CSARRGAANTGELFF. CDR3 bases: TGCAGTGCTAGAAGGGGGGCCGCGAACACCGGGGAGCTGTTTTTT.